Presented here are 13 T cell receptor beta chains from one specimen sequenced in a study of shared clonotypes between healthy human individuals. Produced via immunoSEQ multiplex PCR; TCRdb's table is partial and in-frame only. The data hold millions of clones, with 85% to 95% observed a single time. The sample consisted of naive CD4+ T cells sorted from blood. Subset noted: CD45RA+ positively selected. The receptors stem from a man between 18 and 29 years old in good health.

The count of this clone is one. The rearrangement uses TRBV27 and TRBJ2-7, with D perhaps given as TRBD1 or TRBD2 (7 bases each). The CDR3 has 15 amino acids. Trimming took 0 bases from V and 6 from J, leaving 15 bases between them. Germline V gives CDR1 MNHEY, CDR2 SMNVEV (reference sequence). The CDR3 sequence is CASSLSQGGLGEQYF. The CDR3 nucleotides are TGTGCCAGCAGTTTATCGCAGGGGGGGCTAGGCGAGCAGTACTTC.

Turning to this clone: Other DNA sequences in this sample translate to the same CDR3. This chain joins TRBV5-1 and TRBJ2-2; D is ambiguous. The CDR3 loop spans 15 amino acids. With 0 bases removed from V and 2 bases from J, the gap between germline ends came to 8 bases. Germline CDR1 and CDR2: SGHRS and YFSETQ. The CDR3 DNA sequence: TGCGCCAGCAGCTTGGGAGTACTTAACACCGGGGAGCTGTTTTTT. As protein: CASSLGVLNTGELFF.

Points on this clone: This CDR3 is also generated by other DNA sequences in the sample. V and J are TRBV6-5 and TRBJ2-7, with D possibly matching TRBD1 (6 bases). The germline V gene encodes CDR1 MNHEY and CDR2 SVGAGI. The CDR3 extends over 12 amino acids. Trimming shortened V by 6 bases and J by 6 bases, and 12 bases separated the two germline ends. This CDR3 reads CASRTGLGEQYF. DNA for the CDR3: TGTGCCAGCAGGACAGGTCTCGGCGAGCAGTACTTC.

This clone was detected once. The chain employs TRBV6-5 and TRBJ1-1; D may be TRBD1 (6 bases). Germline lookup yields CDR1 MNHEY and CDR2 SVGAGI. Trimming shortened V by 6 bases and J by 0 bases, and 8 bases separated the two germline ends. The CDR3 contains 13 residues. CDR3 protein: CASRTGLNTEAFF. DNA of the CDR3: TGTGCCAGCAGAACAGGGCTGAACACTGAAGCTTTCTTT.

The J gene is TRBJ2-2, the V gene TRBV18; 14 positions match TRBD2. In germline, CDR1 is KGHSH, CDR2 LQKENI. This CDR3 contains 16 residues. V was pared by 2 bases and J by 6 bases, with 2 bases of the junction left unmatched. CDR3 protein: CASSPGLAGGAGELFF. CDR3 sequence (DNA): TGTGCCAGCTCACCAGGACTAGCGGGAGGCGCCGGGGAGCTGTTTTTT.

The rearrangement uses TRBV5-1 and TRBJ2-7; D call uncertain. CDR1 and CDR2 from the germline V gene are SGHRS and YFSETQ. Trimming took 3 bases from V and 4 from J, leaving 11 bases between them. This CDR3 comprises 13 residues. CDR3 loop: CASSWGPVYEQYF. For the CDR3, the DNA is TGCGCCAGCAGCTGGGGTCCGGTGTACGAGCAGTACTTC.

This chain links TRBV29-1 with TRBJ2-3, with no clear D. This CDR3 contains 11 residues. In germline, CDR1 is SQVTM, CDR2 ANQGSEA. Trimming removed 6 bases at V and 2 bases at J, with 6 bases between. CDR3 in amino acids: CSVKLTDTQYF. DNA for the CDR3: TGCAGCGTCAAACTCACAGATACGCAGTATTTT.

The chain uses TRBV2 and TRBJ2-7; 7 nucleotides match TRBD1. Germline-derived CDR1 and CDR2 are SNHLY and FYNNEI. The CDR3 is 16 amino acids. Germline trimming cut 5 bases from V and 3 bases from J; bases unmatched to any gene: 13. CDR3: CASSRGPGGNYYEQYF. The CDR3 DNA reads as TGTGCCAGCAGTCGCGGACCAGGGGGAAACTACTACGAGCAGTACTTC.

The chain combines TRBV6-1 with TRBJ1-6; the D gene is possibly TRBD1 (5 bases). This CDR3 region has 14 residues. Trimming cost V 3 bases and J 9 bases, with 12 bases left between them. CDR1 MNHNS and CDR2 SASEGT come from the germline V gene. DNA of the CDR3: TGTGCCAGCAGTGAGGGACTCTCGGCTTCACCCCTCCACTTT. Its translation: CASSEGLSASPLHF.

The rearrangement joins TRBV6-5 to TRBJ1-2; perhaps TRBD1 as D (6 bases). This CDR3 spans 12 amino acids. The V end was cut by 10 bases, the J end by 7 bases, with 16 bases between. CDR1 is MNHEY, CDR2 SVGAGI, per germline. The CDR3 sequence: CATSPGVGGYTF. The CDR3 DNA reads as TGTGCCACCTCCCCAGGGGTTGGTGGCTACACCTTC.

The gene calls are TRBV9 and TRBJ2-1; 9 bases map to TRBD2. This CDR3 comprises 15 residues. The germline V gene has CDR1 SGDLS and CDR2 YYNGEE. The J segment lost 2 bases and the V segment lost 6 bases, leaving 6 bases of the junction unmatched. In nucleotides, the CDR3 is TGTGCCAGCACGCGGCTAGCGGGGCCCTACAATGAGCAGTTCTTC. Its translation: CASTRLAGPYNEQFF.

The CDR3 is CASSIRGPGELFF. The DNA of the CDR3 is TGTGCCAGTAGTATCCGAGGGCCCGGGGAGCTGTTTTTT. The chain recombines TRBV19 with TRBJ2-2; D possibly corresponds to TRBD2 (5 bases). Trimming cost V 3 bases and J 6 bases, with 8 bases left between them. This CDR3 is 13 amino acids long. Germline assignment: CDR1 LNHDA and CDR2 SQIVND (reference sequence).

The chain employs TRBV5-1 and TRBJ2-2; possibly TRBD2 for D (6 bases). This CDR3 region has 16 residues. Trimming removed 4 bases from V and 2 bases from J, with 15 bases in between. Germline V gene sequence: CDR1 SGHRS, CDR2 YFSETQ. CDR3 in DNA: TGCGCCAGCAGCGGGGGAGGCGCCCACAACACCGGGGAGCTGTTTTTT. As protein: CASSGGGAHNTGELFF.